Listed below are T cell receptor beta chains from one sample, sequenced in a study of neurological immune-mediated disorders. TCRdb called the 5' RACE reads again in MiXCR, with one record for every CDR3 protein. The sample lists about 19,000 distinct CDR3 sequences; more than 2% were seen once. The sequenced sample was PBMCs. These receptors were obtained from a woman between 18 and 29 years old with multiple sclerosis. Both conserved end residues are part of each CDR3. D genes are given only for firm matches. Part of the rows lack a size; the others show once, few, many or a class for expanded clones.

cdr3_length	d_call	v_call	j_call	clone_size	cdr3_nt	cdr3_aa
14	TRBD1	TRBV12-3/TRBV12-4	TRBJ1-4	medium-sized	TGTGCCAGCAGTTTAGCAGACAGGGGTGAAAAACTGTTTTTT	CASSLADRGEKLFF
14	.	TRBV5-1	TRBJ1-1	many	TGCGCCAGCAGCTTGGTCGGGGGGAACACTGAAGCTTTCTTT	CASSLVGGNTEAFF
14	.	TRBV7-9	TRBJ2-7	many	TGTGCCAGCAGCTTAGATGGCGGGGTACGCGAGCAGTACTTC	CASSLDGGVREQYF
15	.	TRBV20-1	TRBJ2-7	many	TGCAGTGCTAGAGCTCCCCAGGCGCGCACCTACGAGCAGTACTTC	CSARAPQARTYEQYF
14	TRBD2	TRBV10-2	TRBJ2-5	many	TGCGCCAGCAGTTTAGCGGGAGCCCAAGAGACCCAGTACTTC	CASSLAGAQETQYF
16	TRBD1	TRBV20-1	TRBJ1-1	.	TGCAGTGCTAGAGACGTGGACAGGATAATGAACACTGAAGCTTTCTTT	CSARDVDRIMNTEAFF
15	.	TRBV10-3	TRBJ1-5	many	TGTGCCATCAGTGATGGGGAGGGGAGCAATCAGCCCCAGCATTTT	CAISDGEGSNQPQHF
15	.	TRBV11-2	TRBJ2-2	many	TGTGCCAGCAGCTTAGTTAGCTCTCTCGCCGGGGAGCTGTTTTTT	CASSLVSSLAGELFF
15	.	TRBV12-3/TRBV12-4	TRBJ1-2	many	TGTGCCAGCAGTTTAACCCTACTACAGGTCTATGGCTACACCTTC	CASSLTLLQVYGYTF
11	.	TRBV20-1	TRBJ2-5	many	TGCAGTGCTCCAATAGCGGAGACCCAGTACTTC	CSAPIAETQYF
16	TRBD1	TRBV5-6	TRBJ1-2	many	TGTGCCAGCAGCTTGGGGGACAGGGGAGCTAACTATGGCTACACCTTC	CASSLGDRGANYGYTF
14	.	TRBV4-3	TRBJ1-2	many	TGCGCCAGCAGCCAAGAGGTCAGGGCGGGTGGCTACACCTTC	CASSQEVRAGGYTF
20	TRBD2	TRBV9	TRBJ2-2	many	TGTGCCAGCAGCGTAGCTCGTGGGTCTAGCGGGAGGATTGGGACCGGGGAGCTGTTTTTT	CASSVARGSSGRIGTGELFF
12	.	TRBV20-1	TRBJ2-3	many	TGCAGTGCTAGCCCGGCCCGGGATACGCAGTATTTT	CSASPARDTQYF
13	.	TRBV6-1	TRBJ1-5	many	TGTGCCAGCAGTGACTGGCGGGCTCAGCCCCAGCATTTT	CASSDWRAQPQHF
11	.	TRBV29-1	TRBJ2-7	many	TGCAGCGTAGGGCGGGATCACGAGCAGTACTTC	CSVGRDHEQYF